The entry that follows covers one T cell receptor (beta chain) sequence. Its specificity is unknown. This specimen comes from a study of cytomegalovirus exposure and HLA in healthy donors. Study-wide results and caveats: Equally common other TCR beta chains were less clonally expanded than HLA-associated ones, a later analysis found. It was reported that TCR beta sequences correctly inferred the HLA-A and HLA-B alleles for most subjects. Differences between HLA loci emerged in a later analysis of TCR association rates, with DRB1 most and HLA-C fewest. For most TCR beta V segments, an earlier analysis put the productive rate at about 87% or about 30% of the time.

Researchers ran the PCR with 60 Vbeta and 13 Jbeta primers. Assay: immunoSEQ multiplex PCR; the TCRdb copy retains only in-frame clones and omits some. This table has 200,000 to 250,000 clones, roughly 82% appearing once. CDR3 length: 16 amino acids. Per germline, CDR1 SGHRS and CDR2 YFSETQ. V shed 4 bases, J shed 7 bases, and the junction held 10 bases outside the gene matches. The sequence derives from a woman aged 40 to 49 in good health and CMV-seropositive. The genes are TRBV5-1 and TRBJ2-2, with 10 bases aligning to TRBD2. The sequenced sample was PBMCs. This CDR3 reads CASSTGTSAYGGELFF. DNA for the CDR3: TGCGCCAGCAGCACCGGGACTAGCGCATACGGCGGGGAGCTGTTTTTT.